A few counts support the clone carrying this T cell receptor (beta chain). This CDR3 spans 13 amino acids. The germline CDR1 and CDR2 sequences are SGHTA and FQGNSA. Trimming removed 5 bases from V and 7 bases from J, with 12 bases in between. This entry is derived from a study of identical twins. MiXCR, run by TCRdb on the 5' RACE reads, gives a single entry per CDR3 protein. The sample records approximately 500,000 distinct CDR3 sequences, approximately 25% being singletons. These same records also appear under a second study, on T cells expressing NK-cell markers. As that report states: One observes that, in several donors, these clonotypes were also the leading ones within the CD3+CD56-NKG2C+ fraction.

Material: CD4+ T cells sorted from blood. The J gene is TRBJ2-1, the V gene TRBV7-2, with D unresolved. This TCR was sampled from a woman aged 18-29 years in good health. The CDR3 protein is CASSRPESNEQFF. CDR3 coding DNA: TGTGCCAGCAGCCGACCAGAGTCAAATGAGCAGTTCTTC.